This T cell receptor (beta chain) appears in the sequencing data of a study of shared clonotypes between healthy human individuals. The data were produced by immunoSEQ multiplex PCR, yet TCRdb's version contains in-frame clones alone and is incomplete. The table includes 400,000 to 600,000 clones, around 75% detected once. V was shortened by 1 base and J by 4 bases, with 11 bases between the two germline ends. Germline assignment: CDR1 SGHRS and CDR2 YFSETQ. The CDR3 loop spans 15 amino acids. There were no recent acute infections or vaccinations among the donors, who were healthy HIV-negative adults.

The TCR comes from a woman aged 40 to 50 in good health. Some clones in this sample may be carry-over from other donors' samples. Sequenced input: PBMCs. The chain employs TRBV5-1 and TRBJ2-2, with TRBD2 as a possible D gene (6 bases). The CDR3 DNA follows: TGCGCCAGCAGCTTGTGGCTACTAGCCACCGGGGAGCTGTTTTTT. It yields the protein CASSLWLLATGELFF.